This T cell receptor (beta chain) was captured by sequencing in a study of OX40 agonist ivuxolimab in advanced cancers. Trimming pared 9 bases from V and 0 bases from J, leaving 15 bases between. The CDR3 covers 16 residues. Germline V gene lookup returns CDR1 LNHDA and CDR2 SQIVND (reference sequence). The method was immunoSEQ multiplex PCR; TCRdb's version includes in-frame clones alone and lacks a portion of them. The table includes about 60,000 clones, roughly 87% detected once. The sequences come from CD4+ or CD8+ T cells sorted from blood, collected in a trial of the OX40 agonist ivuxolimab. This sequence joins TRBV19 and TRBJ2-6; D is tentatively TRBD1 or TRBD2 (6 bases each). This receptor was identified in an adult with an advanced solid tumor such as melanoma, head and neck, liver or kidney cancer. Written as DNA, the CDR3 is TGTGCCAGCAACGGGGGACAAGTCTCTGGGGCCAACGTCCTGACTTTC. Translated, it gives CASNGGQVSGANVLTF.